Presented here are 4 T cell receptor beta chains from one specimen sequenced in a study of blood T cell repertoires in COVID-19. The protocol was immunoSEQ multiplex PCR, while the TCRdb copy is restricted to in-frame clones and leaves out a portion. The repertoire holds 80,000 to 100,000 clones, with nearly 95% as singletons. The sequencing sample was made of peripheral blood. The source of these receptors is a human donor with active COVID-19. The donor label of this sample is uncertain.

The chain has TRBV2 and TRBJ1-5; D may be TRBD1 (6 bases). The CDR3 length is 18 residues. The V and J ends lost 5 bases and 4 bases respectively, with 24 bases between them. CDR1 is SNHLY and CDR2 is FYNNEI in the germline V gene. CDR3 amino acids: CASSRIGSGHQENQPQHF. The CDR3 DNA reads as TGTGCCAGCAGTCGAATCGGATCGGGACACCAGGAAAATCAGCCCCAGCATTTT. Together with reference TRBV2 and TRBJ1-5, the CDR3 gives the full variable domain: EPEVTQTPSHQVTQMGQEVILRCVPISNHLYFYWYRQILGQKVEFLVSFYNNEISEKSEIFDDQFSVERPDGSNFTLKIRSTKLEDSAMYFCASSRIGSGHQENQPQHFGDGTRLSIL.

The V and J genes are TRBV29-1 and TRBJ2-7, with a weak D call TRBD1 (6 bases). CDR3 length equals 13 residues. Deletions cut 8 bases from V and 0 bases from J, with 14 bases between. Germline V gene sequence: CDR1 SQVTM, CDR2 ANQGSEA. The CDR3 reads CSFRDMSSYEQYF. In DNA form, the CDR3 reads TGCAGCTTCCGGGACATGAGCTCCTACGAGCAGTACTTC.

The rearrangement joins TRBV7-7 to TRBJ2-2; weak D call: TRBD1 (6 bases). There are 15 residues in the CDR3. The V end was cut by 1 base, the J end by 1 base, with 7 bases between. Germline CDR1 is SSHAT and CDR2 is FNYEAQ (reference sequence). DNA of the CDR3: TGTGCCAGCAGCTTAGAGGGACAGAACACCGGGGAGCTGTTTTTT. It encodes CASSLEGQNTGELFF. Combining the CDR3 with reference TRBV7-7 and TRBJ2-2 gives the whole variable domain GAGVSQSPRYKVTKRGQDVTLRCDPISSHATLYWYQQALGQGPEFLTYFNYEAQPDKSGLPSDRFSAERPEGSISTLTIQRTEQRDSAMYRCASSLEGQNTGELFFGEGSRLTVL.

This clone has just one count. The genes are TRBV6-6 and TRBJ2-7; 8 positions agree with TRBD1. This CDR3 spans 14 amino acids. Germline V gives CDR1 MNHNY, CDR2 SVGAGI (reference sequence). Trimming removed 4 bases from V and 4 bases from J; junction bases left unmatched: 6. As DNA, the CDR3 is TGTGCCAGCAGTTTGGGACAGGTAACGTACGAGCAGTACTTC. Translated: CASSLGQVTYEQYF.